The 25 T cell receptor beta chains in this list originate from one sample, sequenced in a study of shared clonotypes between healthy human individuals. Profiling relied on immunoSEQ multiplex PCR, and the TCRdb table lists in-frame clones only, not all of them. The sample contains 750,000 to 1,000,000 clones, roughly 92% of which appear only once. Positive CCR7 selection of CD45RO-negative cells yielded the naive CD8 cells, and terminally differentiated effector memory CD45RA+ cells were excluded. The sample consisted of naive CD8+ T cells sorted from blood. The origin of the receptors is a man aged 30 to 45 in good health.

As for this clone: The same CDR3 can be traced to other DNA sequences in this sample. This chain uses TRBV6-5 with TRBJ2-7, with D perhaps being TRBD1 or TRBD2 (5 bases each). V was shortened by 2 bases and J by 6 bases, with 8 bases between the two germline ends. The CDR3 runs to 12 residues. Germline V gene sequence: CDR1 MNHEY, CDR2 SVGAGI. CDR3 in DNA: TGTGCCAGCAGTTACGGGGGATTCGAGCAGTACTTC. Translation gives CASSYGGFEQYF.

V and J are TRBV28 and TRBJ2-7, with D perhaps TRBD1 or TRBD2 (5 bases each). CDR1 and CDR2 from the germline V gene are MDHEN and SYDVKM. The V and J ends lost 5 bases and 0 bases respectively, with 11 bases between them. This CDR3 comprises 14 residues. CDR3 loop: CASSPLGTSYEQYF. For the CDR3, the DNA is TGTGCCAGCAGTCCCCTTGGGACCTCCTACGAGCAGTACTTC.

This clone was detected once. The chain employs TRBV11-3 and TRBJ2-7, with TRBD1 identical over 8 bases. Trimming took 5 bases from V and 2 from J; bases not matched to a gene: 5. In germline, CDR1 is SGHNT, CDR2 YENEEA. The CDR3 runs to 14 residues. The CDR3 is CASSTRDRPYEQYF. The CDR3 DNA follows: TGTGCCAGCAGCACCCGGGACAGGCCCTACGAGCAGTACTTC.

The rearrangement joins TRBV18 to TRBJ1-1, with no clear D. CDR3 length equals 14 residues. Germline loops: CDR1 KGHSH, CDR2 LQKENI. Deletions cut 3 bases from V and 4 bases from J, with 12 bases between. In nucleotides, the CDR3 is TGTGCCAGCTCACCTGACTCAGTTCCCACTGAAGCTTTCTTT. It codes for CASSPDSVPTEAFF.

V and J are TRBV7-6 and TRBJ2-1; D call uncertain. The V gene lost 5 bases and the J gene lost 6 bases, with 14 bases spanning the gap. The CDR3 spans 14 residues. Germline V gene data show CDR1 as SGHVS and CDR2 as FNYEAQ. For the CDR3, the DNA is TGTGCCAGCAGCCAACTTCAGGACGGCAATGAGCAGTTCTTC. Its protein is CASSQLQDGNEQFF.

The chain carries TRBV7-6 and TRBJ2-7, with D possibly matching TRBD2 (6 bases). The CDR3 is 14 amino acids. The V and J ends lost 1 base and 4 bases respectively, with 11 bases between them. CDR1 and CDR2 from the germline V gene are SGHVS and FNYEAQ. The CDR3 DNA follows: TGTGCCAGCAGCTTAGGGGGGGAGAGATACGAGCAGTACTTC. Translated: CASSLGGERYEQYF.

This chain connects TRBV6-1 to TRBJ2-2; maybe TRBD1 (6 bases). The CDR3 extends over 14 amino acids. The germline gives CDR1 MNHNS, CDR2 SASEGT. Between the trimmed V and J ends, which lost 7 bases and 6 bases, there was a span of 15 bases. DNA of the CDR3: TGTGCCAGCATCCCGGGACACTGGCCCGGGGAGCTGTTTTTT. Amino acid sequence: CASIPGHWPGELFF.

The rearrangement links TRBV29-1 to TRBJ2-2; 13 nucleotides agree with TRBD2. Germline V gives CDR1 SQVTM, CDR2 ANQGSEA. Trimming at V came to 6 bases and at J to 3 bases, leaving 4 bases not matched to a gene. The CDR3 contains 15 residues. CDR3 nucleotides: TGCAGCGTAGGACTAGCGGGAGTATACACCGGGGAGCTGTTTTTT. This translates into CSVGLAGVYTGELFF.

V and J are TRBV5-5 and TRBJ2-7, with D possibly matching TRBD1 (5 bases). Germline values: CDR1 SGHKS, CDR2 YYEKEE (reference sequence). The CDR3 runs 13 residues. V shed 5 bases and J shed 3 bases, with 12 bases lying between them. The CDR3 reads CASRGVQGYEQYF. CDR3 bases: TGTGCCAGCAGAGGCGTCCAGGGCTACGAGCAGTACTTC.

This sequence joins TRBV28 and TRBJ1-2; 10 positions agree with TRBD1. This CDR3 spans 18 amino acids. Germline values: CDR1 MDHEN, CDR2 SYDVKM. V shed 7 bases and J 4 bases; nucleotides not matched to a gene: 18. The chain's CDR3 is CASTNSGTGERHRYGYTF. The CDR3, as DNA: TGTGCCAGCACGAATTCCGGGACAGGGGAAAGGCACCGCTATGGCTACACCTTC.

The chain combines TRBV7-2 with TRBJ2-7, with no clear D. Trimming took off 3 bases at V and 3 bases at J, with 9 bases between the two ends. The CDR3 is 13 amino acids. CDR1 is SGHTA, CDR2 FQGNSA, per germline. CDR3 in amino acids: CASSLSNDYEQYF. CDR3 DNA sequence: TGTGCCAGCAGCTTGTCCAACGACTACGAGCAGTACTTC.

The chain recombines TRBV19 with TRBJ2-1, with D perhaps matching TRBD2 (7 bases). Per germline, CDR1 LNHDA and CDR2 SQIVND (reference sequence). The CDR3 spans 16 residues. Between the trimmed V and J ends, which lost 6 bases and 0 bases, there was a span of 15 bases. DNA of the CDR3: TGTGCCAGTAGGCTAGATAGGGGGGGCTCCTACAATGAGCAGTTCTTC. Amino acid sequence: CASRLDRGGSYNEQFF.

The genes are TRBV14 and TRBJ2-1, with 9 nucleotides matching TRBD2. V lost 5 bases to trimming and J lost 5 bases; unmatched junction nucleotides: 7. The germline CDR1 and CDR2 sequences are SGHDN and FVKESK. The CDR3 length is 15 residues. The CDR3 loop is CASSRPGLAHNEQFF. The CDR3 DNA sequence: TGTGCCAGCAGCAGACCGGGACTAGCCCACAATGAGCAGTTCTTC.

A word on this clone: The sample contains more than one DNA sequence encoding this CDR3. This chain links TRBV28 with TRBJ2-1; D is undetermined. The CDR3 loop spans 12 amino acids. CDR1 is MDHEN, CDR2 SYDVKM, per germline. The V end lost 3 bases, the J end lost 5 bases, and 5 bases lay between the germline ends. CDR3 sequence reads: CASSFRNNEQFF. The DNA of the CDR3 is TGTGCCAGCAGTTTTCGAAACAATGAGCAGTTCTTC.

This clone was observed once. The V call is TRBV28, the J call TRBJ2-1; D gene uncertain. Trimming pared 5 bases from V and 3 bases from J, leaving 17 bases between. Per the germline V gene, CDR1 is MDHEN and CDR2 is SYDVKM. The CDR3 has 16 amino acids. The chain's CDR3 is CASSKRSSLLYNEQFF. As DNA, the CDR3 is TGTGCCAGCAGTAAAAGGTCGTCTCTTCTCTACAATGAGCAGTTCTTC.

The CDR3 reads CASSQDLNEQFF. As DNA, the CDR3 is TGTGCCAGCAGCCAAGATCTCAATGAGCAGTTCTTC. V is TRBV14 and J is TRBJ2-1; D gene unclear. Trimming cost V 0 bases and J 6 bases, with 3 bases left between them. The CDR3 is made up of 12 amino acids. Germline CDR1 SGHDN, CDR2 FVKESK. The full variable domain, in which reference TRBV14 and TRBJ2-1 provide the parts outside the CDR3, is EAGVTQFPSHSVIEKGQTVTLRCDPISGHDNLYWYRRVMGKEIKFLLHFVKESKQDESGMPNNRFLAERTGGTYSTLKVQPAELEDSGVYFCASSQDLNEQFFGPGTRLTVL.

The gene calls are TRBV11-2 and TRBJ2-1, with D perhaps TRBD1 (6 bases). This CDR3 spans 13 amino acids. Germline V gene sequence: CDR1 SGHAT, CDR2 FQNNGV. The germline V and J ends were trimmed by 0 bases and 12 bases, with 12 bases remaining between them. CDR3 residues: CASSLESVTGQFF. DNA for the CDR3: TGTGCCAGCAGCTTAGAATCGGTGACAGGGCAGTTCTTC.

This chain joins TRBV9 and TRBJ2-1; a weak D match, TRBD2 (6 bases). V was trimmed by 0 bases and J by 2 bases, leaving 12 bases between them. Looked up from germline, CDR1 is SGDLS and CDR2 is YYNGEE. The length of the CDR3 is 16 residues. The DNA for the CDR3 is TGTGCCAGCAGCGTAGATTGGGGAGGAACCTACAATGAGCAGTTCTTC. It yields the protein CASSVDWGGTYNEQFF. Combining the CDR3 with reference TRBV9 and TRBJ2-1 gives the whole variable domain DSGVTQTPKHLITATGQRVTLRCSPRSGDLSVYWYQQSLDQGLQFLIQYYNGEERAKGNILERFSAQQFPDLHSELNLSSLELGDSALYFCASSVDWGGTYNEQFFGPGTRLTVL.

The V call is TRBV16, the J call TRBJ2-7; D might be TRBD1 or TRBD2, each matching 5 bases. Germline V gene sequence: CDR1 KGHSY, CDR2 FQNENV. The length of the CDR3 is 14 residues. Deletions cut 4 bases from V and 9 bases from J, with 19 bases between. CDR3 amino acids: CASSPRGVGRRQYF. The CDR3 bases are TGTGCCAGCAGCCCCCGGGGCGTGGGGCGCAGGCAGTACTTC.

The chain's CDR3 is CASSLFSGESSYEQYF. For the CDR3, the DNA is TGTGCCAGCAGTTTATTCTCGGGAGAAAGCTCCTACGAGCAGTACTTC. The rearrangement uses TRBV27 and TRBJ2-7; the D gene is possibly TRBD2 (6 bases). Trimming pared 1 base from V and 0 bases from J, leaving 13 bases between. The length of the CDR3 is 16 residues. Germline CDR1 reads MNHEY; CDR2 reads SMNVEV (reference sequence).

CDR3 sequence: CASRYAGGDEQFF. In DNA, the CDR3 is TGTGCCAGCAGGTACGCAGGGGGCGATGAGCAGTTCTTC. V usage is TRBV28 and J usage is TRBJ2-1; TRBD1 matches 8 bases. Germline-derived CDR1 and CDR2 are MDHEN and SYDVKM. V dropped 6 bases and J dropped 8; count of bases not matched to a gene: 6. The CDR3 is 13 residues long.

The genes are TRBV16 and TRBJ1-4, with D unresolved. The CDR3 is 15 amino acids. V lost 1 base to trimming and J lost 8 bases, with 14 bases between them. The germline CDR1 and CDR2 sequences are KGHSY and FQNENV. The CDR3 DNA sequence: TGTGCCAGCAGCCAATACTCGCAGACGGAAGAAAAACTGTTTTTT. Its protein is CASSQYSQTEEKLFF.

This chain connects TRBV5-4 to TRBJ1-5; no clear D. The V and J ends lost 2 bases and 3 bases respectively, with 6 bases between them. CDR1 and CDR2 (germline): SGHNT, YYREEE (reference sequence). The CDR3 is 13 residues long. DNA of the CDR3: TGTGCCAGCAGCTTCGGCTACAATCAGCCCCAGCATTTT. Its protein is CASSFGYNQPQHF.

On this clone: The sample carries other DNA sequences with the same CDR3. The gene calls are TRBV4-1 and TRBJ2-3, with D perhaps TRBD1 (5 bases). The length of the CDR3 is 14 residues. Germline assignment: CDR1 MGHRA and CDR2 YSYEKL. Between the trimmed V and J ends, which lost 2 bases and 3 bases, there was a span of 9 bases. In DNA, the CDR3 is TGCGCCAGCAGCCAATCATCAGGGACAGATACGCAGTATTTT. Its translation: CASSQSSGTDTQYF.

CDR3 sequence reads: CASSLYWESTDTQYF. As DNA, the CDR3 is TGTGCCAGCAGCTTATATTGGGAATCCACAGATACGCAGTATTTT. The V and J genes are TRBV11-2 and TRBJ2-3; D gene uncertain. The V gene's germline CDR1 is SGHAT and CDR2 FQNNGV. Trimming took off 2 bases at V and 2 bases at J, with 11 bases between the two ends. The CDR3 is made up of 15 amino acids.